The 5 T cell receptor beta chains below come from one sample, sequenced in a study of blood T cell repertoires in COVID-19. Produced via immunoSEQ multiplex PCR; TCRdb's table is partial and in-frame only. The sample includes about 380,000 clones, around 84% of them seen just once. Sample: peripheral blood. The receptors here all came from a woman between 18 and 29 years old with acute or convalescent COVID-19.

This clone was observed a single time. This chain connects TRBV7-9 to TRBJ1-2; TRBD1 aligns across 9 bases. The CDR3 sequence is 15 residues long. J lost 7 bases, V lost 5 bases, and 11 bases had no gene match. From germline, CDR1 is SEHNR and CDR2 FQNEAQ (reference sequence). CDR3 amino acids: CASSLDSRTGVGYTF. The CDR3, as DNA: TGTGCCAGCAGCCTTGATTCGAGGACAGGGGTTGGCTACACCTTC.

This clone was observed a handful of times. The J gene is TRBJ1-1, the V gene TRBV30; TRBD1 agrees at 9 bases. From germline, CDR1 is GTSNPN and CDR2 SVGIG (reference sequence). The V segment lost 2 bases and the J segment 7 bases; nucleotides outside the gene matches: 8. The CDR3 runs to 14 residues. The chain's CDR3 is CAWSIFGQGIEAFF. The CDR3 nucleotides are TGTGCCTGGAGTATTTTTGGACAGGGGATTGAAGCTTTCTTT.

This chain links TRBV3-1 (or the pseudogene TRBV3-2) with TRBJ2-3, with D unclear. This CDR3 is 17 amino acids long. Germline V lookup: CDR1 LGHDT, CDR2 YNNKEL (reference sequence). The ends were cut back, 0 bases at V and 6 bases at J, with 19 bases in the middle. As DNA, the CDR3 is TGTGCCAGCAGCCAAGAACCAGCGTATGAGGTAGTGGATACGCAGTATTTT. Amino acid sequence: CASSQEPAYEVVDTQYF.

V usage is TRBV19 and J usage is TRBJ1-1; no clear D gene. Deletions cut 1 base from V and 4 bases from J, with 10 bases between. The V gene's germline CDR1 is LNHDA and CDR2 SQIVND (reference sequence). The CDR3 sequence is 14 residues long. CDR3 nucleotides: TGTGCCAGTAGTATAGTTGGAGGCGGCACTGAAGCTTTCTTT. Amino acids: CASSIVGGGTEAFF.

V is TRBV2 and J is TRBJ2-4, with TRBD2 as a possible D gene (7 bases). V shed 8 bases and J shed 13 bases, with 18 bases lying between them. The CDR3 runs to 12 residues. Looked up from germline, CDR1 is SNHLY and CDR2 is FYNNEI. CDR3 DNA sequence: TGTGCCAGCGTCCCACGAGGGGGGGGCCAGTACTTC. This codes for CASVPRGGGQYF.